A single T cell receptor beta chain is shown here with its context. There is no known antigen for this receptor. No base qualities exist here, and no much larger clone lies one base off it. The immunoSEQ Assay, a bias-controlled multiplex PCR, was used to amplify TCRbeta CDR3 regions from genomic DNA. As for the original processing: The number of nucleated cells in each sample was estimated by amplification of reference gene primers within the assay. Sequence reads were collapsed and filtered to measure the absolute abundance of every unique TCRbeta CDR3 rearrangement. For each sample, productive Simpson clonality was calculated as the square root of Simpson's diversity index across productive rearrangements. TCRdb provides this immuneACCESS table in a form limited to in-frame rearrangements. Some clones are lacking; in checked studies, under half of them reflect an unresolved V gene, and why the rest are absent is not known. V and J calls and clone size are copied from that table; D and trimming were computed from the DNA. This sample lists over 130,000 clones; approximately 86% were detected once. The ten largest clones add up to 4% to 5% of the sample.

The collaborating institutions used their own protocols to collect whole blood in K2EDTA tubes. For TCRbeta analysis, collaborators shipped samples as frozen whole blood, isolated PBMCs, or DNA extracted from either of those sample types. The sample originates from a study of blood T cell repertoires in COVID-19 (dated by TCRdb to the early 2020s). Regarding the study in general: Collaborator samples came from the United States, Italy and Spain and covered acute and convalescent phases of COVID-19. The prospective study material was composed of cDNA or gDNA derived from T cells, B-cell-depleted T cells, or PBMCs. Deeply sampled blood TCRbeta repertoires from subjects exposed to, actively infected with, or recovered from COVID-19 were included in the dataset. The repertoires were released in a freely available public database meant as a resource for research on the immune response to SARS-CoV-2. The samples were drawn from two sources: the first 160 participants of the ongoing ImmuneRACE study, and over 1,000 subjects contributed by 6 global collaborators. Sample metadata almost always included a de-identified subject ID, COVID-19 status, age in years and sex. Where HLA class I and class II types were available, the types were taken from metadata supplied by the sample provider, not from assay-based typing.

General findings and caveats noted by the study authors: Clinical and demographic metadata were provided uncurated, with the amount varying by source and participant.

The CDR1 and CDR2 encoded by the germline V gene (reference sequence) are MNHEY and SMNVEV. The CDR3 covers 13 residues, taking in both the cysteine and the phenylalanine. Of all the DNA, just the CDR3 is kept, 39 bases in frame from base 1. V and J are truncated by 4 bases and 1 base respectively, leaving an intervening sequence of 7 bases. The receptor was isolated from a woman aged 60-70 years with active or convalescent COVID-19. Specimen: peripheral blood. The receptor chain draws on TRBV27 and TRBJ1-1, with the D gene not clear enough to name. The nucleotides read TGTGCCAGCAGTTCGGAGAGGAACACTGAAGCTTTCTTT. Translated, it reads CASSSERNTEAFF.